A selection of T cell receptor beta chains follows, all from one sample in a study of blood T cells in healthy people across ages. TCRdb redid the calling of the 5' RACE reads with MiXCR, one entry per CDR3 protein. The sample records some 1.5 million distinct CDR3 sequences, roughly 30% being singletons. Sequenced material: blood. These receptors were collected from a woman in her 30s in good health. Each CDR3 is given with its conserved first and last residue. Fields, in order: clone size, V gene, CDR3 length, D gene, J gene, CDR3 DNA, CDR3 protein. D genes are given only for firm matches. Only part of the rows carry a size: once, few, many, or a class if the clone is expanded.

>-|TRBV7-9|16|-|TRBJ2-7
TGTGCCAGCAGCCTATCTCGGGGGGCTCGGGCTGTCGAGCAGTACTTC
CASSLSRGARAVEQYF
>many|TRBV10-3|11|-|TRBJ2-3
TGTGCCATCAGGAACACAGATACGCAGTATTTT
CAIRNTDTQYF
>few|TRBV19|20|TRBD1|TRBJ1-4
TGTGCCAGTAGTTCACGAGGGAGACAGGGGGAAATCTCAACTAATGAAAAACTGTTTTTT
CASSSRGRQGEISTNEKLFF
>-|TRBV29-1|15|-|TRBJ2-3
TGCAGCGTGGAGGGGGGTGGCGGGATAACGGATACGCAGTATTTT
CSVEGGGGITDTQYF
>few|TRBV6-2/TRBV6-3|15|TRBD1|TRBJ1-5
TGTGCCAGCACGCGTGGGACAGGGGGCAATCAGCCCCAGCATTTT
CASTRGTGGNQPQHF
>few|TRBV29-1|14|-|TRBJ1-1
TGCAGCGTTGTGTGGGAAGGAAAGAGCACTGAAGCTTTCTTT
CSVVWEGKSTEAFF
>many|TRBV7-8|17|TRBD2|TRBJ2-7
TGTGCCAGCAGCTGGCCTTCGAGCGGGAGTAACCCCTACGAGCAGTACTTC
CASSWPSSGSNPYEQYF
>-|TRBV7-9|15|-|TRBJ2-1
TGTGCCAGCAGCCCCCCCGGGGGGCTCAGGAATGAGCAGTTCTTC
CASSPPGGLRNEQFF
>few|TRBV12-3/TRBV12-4|13|-|TRBJ1-5
TGTGCCAGCAGTTTTGGTGCAAATCAGCCCCAGCATTTT
CASSFGANQPQHF
>few|TRBV29-1|14|-|TRBJ1-2
TGCAGCGTTGAAGATCGGGGGAGGGCCTATGGCTACACCTTC
CSVEDRGRAYGYTF
>-|TRBV13|13|-|TRBJ2-7
TGTGCCAGCAGCTCCATCGAGACCTACGAGCAGTACTTC
CASSSIETYEQYF
>few|TRBV29-1|17|-|TRBJ2-1
TGCAGCGTTGACCGCAGGGGAATGAAGCTAGCTTACAATGAGCAGTTCTTC
CSVDRRGMKLAYNEQFF
>-|TRBV11-2|14|-|TRBJ2-3
TGTGCCAGCAGCAGAGCCTGGGGCCGGGATACGCAGTATTTT
CASSRAWGRDTQYF
>many|TRBV12-3/TRBV12-4|13|TRBD1|TRBJ2-5
TGTGCCAGCACCGACAGGGGGCAAGAGACCCAGTACTTC
CASTDRGQETQYF
>many|TRBV7-8|15|TRBD2|TRBJ2-5
TGTGCCAGCAGCGACCCTAGCGGGGCGGGAGAGACCCAGTACTTC
CASSDPSGAGETQYF
>many|TRBV20-1|14|TRBD1|TRBJ2-1
TGCAGTGCTAGCCAGGGGACAGGATCTAATGAGCAGTTCTTC
CSASQGTGSNEQFF
>-|TRBV12-3/TRBV12-4|13|-|TRBJ1-5
TGTGCCAGCAGCATGGCGGGGAATCAGCCCCAGCATTTT
CASSMAGNQPQHF